This entry lists 24 T cell receptor beta chains sequenced from one sample in a study of blood T cells in healthy people across ages. Using a J-beta primer mix together with a sample-barcoded 5' primer, a second PCR was run for about 6 to 11 cycles. MiXCR was run by TCRdb on the 5' RACE reads, yielding one entry per CDR3 protein. The sample lists hundreds of thousands of distinct CDR3 sequences, 58% occurring once. Sequencing input: blood. Receptors originate from a man aged 55 to 69 in good health.

The chain combines TRBV10-3 with TRBJ2-7; TRBD1 might be the D (5 bases). CDR3 size: 13 residues. Germline CDR1 and CDR2: ENHRY and SYGVKD. Trimming pared 4 bases from V and 6 bases from J, leaving 13 bases between. The CDR3 DNA sequence: TGTGCCATCAGTGGAGTCCCTCAGGGCGAGCAGTACTTC. This encodes CAISGVPQGEQYF.

V is TRBV12-5 and J is TRBJ2-7; 7 nucleotides agree with TRBD1. The junction had 6 bases not matched to a gene; V was cut back by 1 base and J by 3 bases. The germline gives CDR1 LGHNT, CDR2 FRNRAP. This CDR3 is 15 amino acids long. CDR3 loop: CASGLGTGSIYEQYF. In DNA form, the CDR3 reads TGTGCTAGTGGTTTGGGGACAGGATCGATCTACGAGCAGTACTTC.

V and J are TRBV28 and TRBJ1-2; maybe TRBD1 (5 bases). CDR1 is MDHEN and CDR2 is SYDVKM in the germline V gene. Trimming took 6 bases from V and 0 from J, leaving 11 bases between them. There are 14 residues in the CDR3. This CDR3 is CASRTQGTNYGYTF. CDR3 coding DNA: TGTGCCAGCAGGACGCAGGGAACTAACTATGGCTACACCTTC.

The rearrangement uses TRBV5-1 and TRBJ2-7, with 7 bases lining up with TRBD2. Germline V gives CDR1 SGHRS, CDR2 YFSETQ. After removal of 4 bases from V and 3 bases from J, the junction contained 10 bases not matched to a gene. The CDR3 is 15 amino acids. The CDR3 reads CASSLDPGTNYEQYF. CDR3 in DNA: TGCGCCAGCAGCCTAGACCCCGGGACTAACTACGAGCAGTACTTC. Full variable domain (outside the CDR3, taken from reference TRBV5-1 and TRBJ2-7): KAGVTQTPRYLIKTRGQQVTLSCSPISGHRSVSWYQQTPGQGLQFLFEYFSETQRNKGNFPGRFSGRQFSNSRSEMNVSTLELGDSALYLCASSLDPGTNYEQYFGPGTRLTVT.

The CDR3 is CASRVFRTQYF. For the CDR3, the DNA is TGTGCCAGCAGGGTGTTTAGGACCCAGTACTTC. The genes are TRBV28 and TRBJ2-5, with D uncertain. V lost 6 bases and J 7 bases, leaving 9 bases between the germline ends. The CDR3 length is 11 residues. CDR1 and CDR2 from the germline V gene are MDHEN and SYDVKM.

This clonotype was seen ten or more times. The V call is TRBV3-1, the J call TRBJ2-5; D gene uncertain. Trimming took off 0 bases at V and 6 bases at J, with 8 bases between the two ends. CDR3 length: 13 residues. CDR1 is LGHDT, CDR2 YNNKEL, per germline (reference sequence). DNA of the CDR3: TGTGCCAGCAGCCAAGATGTAATGCAGACCCAGTACTTC. This gives the protein CASSQDVMQTQYF.

The chain combines TRBV7-8 with TRBJ2-1, with D possibly called TRBD1 or TRBD2 (5 bases each). V lost 5 bases, J lost 6 bases, and 14 bases lay in between. The germline gives CDR1 SGHVS, CDR2 FQNEAQ. This CDR3 is 14 amino acids long. CDR3 in amino acids: CASSPEWGFNEQFF. DNA for the CDR3: TGTGCCAGCAGCCCGGAGTGGGGGTTCAATGAGCAGTTCTTC.

In the case of this clonotype: At one boundary the junction diverges from the germline segment, which might be a read error. The chain couples TRBV5-1 to TRBJ2-3; the D gene is possibly TRBD1 (6 bases). The CDR3 length is 15 residues. Germline CDR1 reads SGHRS; CDR2 reads YFSETQ. This CDR3 reads CAGSQDSLSTDTQYF. The CDR3 DNA sequence: TGCGCCGGCAGCCAGGACAGTTTAAGCACAGATACGCAGTATTTT.

This clonotype has only a few counts. This sequence joins TRBV30 and TRBJ1-4; 8 bases fit TRBD1. Trimming took 5 bases from V and 5 from J; bases not matched to a gene: 4. The CDR3 length is 13 residues. The germline gives CDR1 GTSNPN, CDR2 SVGIG (reference sequence). The CDR3 protein is CAWDRGANEKLFF. The CDR3 DNA reads as TGTGCCTGGGACAGGGGAGCGAATGAAAAACTGTTTTTT.

In nucleotides, the CDR3 is TGCAGTGCTAGGGACAGGGCCTACGAGCAGTACTTC. Protein product: CSARDRAYEQYF. The V gene is TRBV20-1, the J gene TRBJ2-7; 8 bases match TRBD1. The CDR3 sequence is 12 residues long. Germline-derived CDR1 and CDR2 are DFQATT and SNEGSKA (reference sequence). V was clipped by 3 bases and J by 2 bases; unmatched bases: 0.

This clonotype was seen more than once but under ten times. V and J are TRBV29-1 and TRBJ2-7; 10 bases are a match to TRBD1. V was pared by 4 bases and J by 3 bases, with 3 bases of the junction left unmatched. The CDR3 length is 13 residues. CDR1 is SQVTM and CDR2 is ANQGSEA in the germline V gene. The CDR3 nucleotides read TGCAGCGTTGCGGGACAGGGGTTCTACGAGCAGTACTTC. Translation: CSVAGQGFYEQYF.

This chain joins TRBV28 and TRBJ1-1; D is possibly TRBD1 (5 bases). Per germline, CDR1 MDHEN and CDR2 SYDVKM. With 6 bases removed from V and 1 base from J, the gap between germline ends came to 15 bases. The CDR3 length is 15 residues. The DNA for the CDR3 is TGTGCCAGCAGCGCCGCCAAGACAGCGAACACTGAAGCTTTCTTT. Its translation: CASSAAKTANTEAFF.

The genes are TRBV4-1 and TRBJ2-5; D remains unclear. This CDR3 has 14 residues. Looked up from germline, CDR1 is MGHRA and CDR2 is YSYEKL. V shed 4 bases and J shed 0 bases, with 9 bases lying between them. CDR3: CASSRRTDQETQYF. CDR3 sequence (DNA): TGCGCCAGCAGCCGTCGGACGGACCAAGAGACCCAGTACTTC.

V usage is TRBV29-1 and J usage is TRBJ2-7; the D gene is possibly TRBD1 (6 bases). The CDR3 loop spans 13 amino acids. V lost 5 bases and J 2 bases, leaving 13 bases between the germline ends. Germline loops: CDR1 SQVTM, CDR2 ANQGSEA. The CDR3 here is CSVRGTVTYEQYF. The CDR3 nucleotides are TGCAGCGTTAGGGGGACGGTTACCTACGAGCAGTACTTC.

The chain combines TRBV29-1 with TRBJ1-2, with D possibly TRBD1 on 5 matching bases. Trimming stripped 2 bases from V and 12 bases from J, with 19 bases between. The CDR3 is made up of 13 amino acids. Per germline, CDR1 SQVTM and CDR2 ANQGSEA. CDR3 residues: CSVETRAGTADTF. DNA of the CDR3: TGCAGCGTTGAAACCCGTGCCGGGACCGCGGACACCTTC.

V usage is TRBV12-3 or TRBV12-4 and J usage is TRBJ2-7; the D gene is possibly TRBD1 (7 bases). Trimming cost V 6 bases and J 9 bases, with 15 bases left between them. The CDR3 has 12 residues. CDR3 amino acids: CASSLQGGRQYF. The CDR3 DNA reads as TGTGCCAGCAGCCTGCAGGGGGGTCGGCAGTACTTC.

This chain links TRBV18 with TRBJ2-5, with D maybe TRBD2 (6 bases). Germline loops: CDR1 KGHSH, CDR2 LQKENI. V was cut by 3 bases and J by 3 bases, with 14 bases left in between. This CDR3 contains 15 residues. DNA for the CDR3: TGTGCCAGCTCACCTGGGACTGCAAACAAAGAGACCCAGTACTTC. Its protein product is CASSPGTANKETQYF.

The CDR3 region has the DNA TGTGCCAGTAAGTCCCCCGGGAACACTGAAGCTTTCTTT. Translation: CASKSPGNTEAFF. The chain links TRBV3-1 to TRBJ1-1, with unresolved D. Germline V gene sequence: CDR1 LGHDT, CDR2 YNNKEL (reference sequence). Trimming took 9 bases from V and 1 from J, leaving 12 bases between them. The CDR3 covers 13 residues. Complete variable domain (other parts from reference TRBV3-1 and TRBJ1-1): DTAVSQTPKYLVTQMGNDKSIKCEQNLGHDTMYWYKQDSKKFLKIMFSYNNKELIINETVPNRFSPKSPDKAHLNLHINSLELGDSAVYFCASKSPGNTEAFFGQGTRLTVV.

The chain uses TRBV7-2 and TRBJ2-1; 16 bases match TRBD2. This CDR3 contains 20 residues. Germline CDR1 is SGHTA and CDR2 is FQGNSA. Trimming cost V 1 base and J 0 bases; bases outside gene matches: 6. The CDR3 sequence is CASSLVGTSGGAGSYNEQFF. Here the CDR3 DNA reads TGTGCCAGCAGCTTAGTTGGGACTAGCGGGGGGGCGGGCTCCTACAATGAGCAGTTCTTC. The entire variable domain, with the rest obtained from reference TRBV7-2 and TRBJ2-1, is as follows: GAGVSQSPSNKVTEKGKDVELRCDPISGHTALYWYRQSLGQGLEFLIYFQGNSAPDKSGLPSDRFSAERTGGSVSTLTIQRTQQEDSAVYLCASSLVGTSGGAGSYNEQFFGPGTRLTVL.

This chain joins TRBV9 and TRBJ1-2; D gene uncertain. The CDR3 is made up of 14 amino acids. The V and J ends lost 0 bases and 2 bases respectively, with 8 bases between them. Germline V gives CDR1 SGDLS, CDR2 YYNGEE. This chain's CDR3 is CASSVGGRNYGYTF. CDR3 in DNA: TGTGCCAGCAGCGTAGGGGGTCGGAACTATGGCTACACCTTC.

The chain employs TRBV4-1 and TRBJ2-5; 12 bases are a match to TRBD2. CDR3 length equals 16 residues. Per the germline V gene, CDR1 is MGHRA and CDR2 is YSYEKL. Germline trimming cut 4 bases from V and 2 bases from J; bases unmatched to any gene: 5. The CDR3 DNA reads as TGCGCCAGCAGCCTTAGGACTAGCGGGGAACAAGAGACCCAGTACTTC. Residues: CASSLRTSGEQETQYF.

This rearrangement joins TRBV6-6 to TRBJ2-5; D not resolved. V shed 8 bases and J shed 5 bases, with 6 bases lying between them. Germline assignment: CDR1 MNHNY and CDR2 SVGAGI (reference sequence). The CDR3 has 10 amino acids. Here the CDR3 DNA reads TGTGCCAGCGGGTCGGAGACCCAGTACTTC. This encodes CASGSETQYF.

The chain uses TRBV5-6 and TRBJ2-5, with TRBD2 identical over 9 bases. From germline, CDR1 is SGHDT and CDR2 YYEEEE. The CDR3 runs to 15 residues. Germline trimming cut 4 bases from V and 6 bases from J; bases unmatched to any gene: 10. The CDR3 spells CASSLLAGRLQTQYF. DNA of the CDR3: TGTGCCAGCAGCCTACTAGCGGGCCGGCTGCAGACCCAGTACTTC. Full variable domain (rest looked up from reference TRBV5-6 and TRBJ2-5): DAGVTQSPTHLIKTRGQQVTLRCSPKSGHDTVSWYQQALGQGPQFIFQYYEEEERQRGNFPDRFSGHQFPNYSSELNVNALLLGDSALYLCASSLLAGRLQTQYFGPGTRLLVL.

The chain uses TRBV20-1 and TRBJ2-1, with no clear D. CDR1 is DFQATT, CDR2 SNEGSKA, per germline (reference sequence). The CDR3 contains 12 residues. Deletions cut 3 bases from V and 4 bases from J, with 7 bases between. CDR3 loop: CSASPSYNEQFF. The CDR3 DNA sequence: TGCAGTGCTAGCCCCTCTTACAATGAGCAGTTCTTC.